The 5 T cell receptor beta chains below come from one sample, sequenced in a study of T-cell reconstitution after alpha-beta-depleted transplantation in children. Preparing the TCRbeta library involved the use of unique molecular identifiers. TCRdb passed the PCR reads through MiXCR, listing each CDR3 protein once. The repertoire holds 500,000 or so distinct CDR3 sequences, with approximately 29% as singletons. The starting material was PBMCs from the stem cell graft donor, obtained from the stem cell graft. The receptors stem from a human donor who donated a stem cell graft to a child with aplastic anemia.

The table lists this clonotype with a count of one. The rearrangement uses TRBV15 and TRBJ2-7; 8 bases align to TRBD1. J lost 6 bases, V lost 7 bases, and 11 bases had no gene match. CDR1 is LNHNV, CDR2 YYDKDF, per germline (reference sequence). The CDR3 length is 14 residues. The CDR3: CATKYDRGSGEQYV. In DNA, the CDR3 is TGTGCCACCAAATACGACAGGGGTTCTGGCGAGCAGTACGTC.

The chain employs TRBV14 and TRBJ1-1; a possible D gene is TRBD1 (6 bases). CDR1 and CDR2 (germline): SGHDN, FVKESK. The CDR3 extends over 14 amino acids. Deletions cut 4 bases from V and 6 bases from J, with 15 bases between. The chain's CDR3 is CASSRLRTAAEAFF. The CDR3 DNA reads TGTGCCAGCAGCCGCCTTAGGACAGCTGCTGAAGCTTTCTTT.

This clonotype was detected ten times or more. The chain has TRBV7-2 and TRBJ1-1, with a tentative D call TRBD1 (6 bases). Germline CDR1 SGHTA, CDR2 FQGNSA. The CDR3 runs 14 residues. Between the trimmed V and J ends, which lost 6 bases and 1 base, there was a span of 12 bases. The CDR3 loop reads CASSLRTENTEAFF. DNA for the CDR3: TGTGCCAGCAGTCTCAGGACAGAGAACACTGAAGCTTTCTTT.

The chain combines TRBV5-1 with TRBJ1-1; no clear D. Trimming removed 0 bases at V and 4 bases at J, with 13 bases between. CDR3 length: 15 residues. From germline, CDR1 is SGHRS and CDR2 YFSETQ. The chain's CDR3 is CASSLAPVEGTEAFF. The CDR3 nucleotides read TGCGCCAGCAGCTTGGCTCCCGTCGAAGGCACTGAAGCTTTCTTT. The full variable domain, rest sourced from reference TRBV5-1 and TRBJ1-1, is KAGVTQTPRYLIKTRGQQVTLSCSPISGHRSVSWYQQTPGQGLQFLFEYFSETQRNKGNFPGRFSGRQFSNSRSEMNVSTLELGDSALYLCASSLAPVEGTEAFFGQGTRLTVV.

This clonotype has just one count. The chain carries TRBV25-1 and TRBJ1-2; D possibly corresponds to TRBD1 (5 bases). The germline V gene has CDR1 MGHDK and CDR2 SYGVNS. The ends were cut back, 2 bases at V and 4 bases at J, with 17 bases in the middle. This CDR3 has 16 amino acids. CDR3 coding DNA: TGTGCCAGCAGTGAAGGGAACAGGTTGTTCAGCTATGGCTACACCTTC. Its translation is CASSEGNRLFSYGYTF.